These 15 T cell receptor beta chains were sequenced from one sample in a study of identifying expanded T cells in peripheral blood. Assay: immunoSEQ multiplex PCR; the TCRdb copy retains only in-frame clones and omits some. The profile shows 90,000 to 120,000 clones, more than 85% of them singletons. Sequencing was performed on blood. The receptor source for this set is a person aged 18 to 70 in good health.

V and J are TRBV28 and TRBJ1-6; perhaps TRBD1 as D (5 bases). The CDR3 has 14 residues. The ends were cut back, 4 bases at V and 14 bases at J, with 18 bases in the middle. Per the germline V gene, CDR1 is MDHEN and CDR2 is SYDVKM. CDR3 nucleotides: TGTGCCAGCAGTTCCCACCGGGACGGCCTCACCCTCCACTTT. Protein sequence: CASSSHRDGLTLHF.

This sequence joins TRBV7-9 and TRBJ2-7, with D maybe TRBD2 (7 bases). The germline V gene has CDR1 SEHNR and CDR2 FQNEAQ (reference sequence). V lost 5 bases and J 5 bases, leaving 22 bases between the germline ends. The CDR3 is 16 residues long. Here the CDR3 reads CASSRPGGGGGHEQYF. The CDR3 DNA reads TGTGCCAGCAGCCGGCCTGGGGGCGGGGGTGGCCACGAGCAGTACTTC.

The table lists this clone with a count of one. The chain combines TRBV5-4 with TRBJ1-1; D is possibly TRBD1 (6 bases). The germline gives CDR1 SGHNT, CDR2 YYREEE (reference sequence). This CDR3 spans 18 amino acids. Trimming stripped 4 bases from V and 5 bases from J, with 27 bases between. The CDR3 protein is CASSREGGGPYLGTEAFF. The CDR3, as DNA: TGTGCCAGCAGCCGCGAAGGGGGGGGGCCATACCTAGGGACTGAAGCTTTCTTT.

This clone was seen only a few times. V is TRBV6-1 and J is TRBJ2-2, with D possibly TRBD2 on 6 matching bases. The CDR3 is 15 amino acids. Trimming pared 7 bases from V and 1 base from J, leaving 13 bases between. The germline CDR1 and CDR2 sequences are MNHNS and SASEGT. The CDR3 is CASNFHGGNTGELFF. The CDR3 region has the DNA TGTGCCAGCAACTTCCACGGGGGGAACACCGGGGAGCTGTTTTTT.

The V call is TRBV27, the J call TRBJ1-4, with TRBD1 as a possible D gene (5 bases). Germline lookup yields CDR1 MNHEY and CDR2 SMNVEV (reference sequence). V dropped 2 bases and J dropped 8 bases, with 12 bases sitting between them. The CDR3 spans 14 residues. The CDR3 protein is CASSLVGGSEKLFF. CDR3 coding DNA: TGTGCCAGCAGTTTAGTCGGGGGGAGCGAAAAACTGTTTTTT. Drawing the rest from reference TRBV27 and TRBJ1-4, the complete variable domain is EAQVTQNPRYLITVTGKKLTVTCSQNMNHEYMSWYRQDPGLGLRQIYYSMNVEVTDKGDVPEGYKVSRKEKRNFPLILESPSPNQTSLYFCASSLVGGSEKLFFGSGTQLSVL.

The rearrangement joins TRBV7-6 to TRBJ1-2, with 9 bases identical to TRBD1. V shed 5 bases, J shed 7 bases, and the junction held 5 bases outside the gene matches. This CDR3 contains 13 residues. The germline V gene encodes CDR1 SGHVS and CDR2 FNYEAQ. The CDR3: CASSNRDRAGYTF. The DNA for the CDR3 is TGTGCCAGCAGCAACCGGGACAGGGCTGGCTACACCTTC.

The rearrangement links TRBV2 to TRBJ1-1; 10 bases are shared with TRBD1. The CDR3 loop spans 15 amino acids. Germline-derived CDR1 and CDR2 are SNHLY and FYNNEI. V lost 3 bases to trimming and J lost 5 bases; unmatched junction nucleotides: 6. CDR3 loop: CASSDPGQGRTEAFF. The CDR3 region has the DNA TGTGCCAGCAGTGATCCGGGACAGGGGCGTACTGAAGCTTTCTTT.

The genes are TRBV29-1 and TRBJ2-7; D is possibly TRBD2 (7 bases). The ends were cut back, 7 bases at V and 9 bases at J, with 22 bases in the middle. Germline V CDR1 and CDR2: SQVTM, ANQGSEA. This CDR3 contains 13 residues. The CDR3 DNA sequence: TGCAGCGCCCAGAGGGGGGGGGCACGACTGCAGTACTTC. Translating it yields CSAQRGGARLQYF.

This chain uses TRBV5-1 with TRBJ2-3, with D possibly called TRBD1 or TRBD2 (5 bases each). The germline gives CDR1 SGHRS, CDR2 YFSETQ. The CDR3 covers 14 residues. V shed 2 bases and J shed 2 bases, with 9 bases lying between them. CDR3 sequence: CASSLGEITDTQYF. The DNA of the CDR3 is TGCGCCAGCAGCTTAGGGGAGATCACAGATACGCAGTATTTT.

J is TRBJ1-1 and V is TRBV7-8; D is ambiguous. The V and J ends lost 5 bases and 6 bases respectively, with 13 bases between them. The CDR3 has 13 residues. Germline lookup yields CDR1 SGHVS and CDR2 FQNEAQ. The CDR3 is CASSRRNSAEAFF. The DNA for the CDR3 is TGTGCCAGCAGCCGGCGGAACTCCGCTGAAGCTTTCTTT.

This clone was observed once. This chain joins TRBV4-3 and TRBJ1-2; unclear D gene. From germline, CDR1 is LGHNA and CDR2 YSLEER. The CDR3 has 14 amino acids. Trimming removed 0 bases from V and 8 bases from J, with 13 bases in between. The CDR3 spells CASSQDGLGAGYTF. In DNA form, the CDR3 reads TGCGCCAGCAGCCAAGATGGGTTGGGAGCCGGCTACACCTTC.

This chain joins TRBV4-1 and TRBJ1-2, with 8 nucleotides matching TRBD1. Germline assignment: CDR1 MGHRA and CDR2 YSYEKL. J lost 2 bases, V lost 0 bases, and 14 bases had no gene match. There are 19 residues in the CDR3. CDR3 amino acids: CASSQEEGTGRLWNYGYTF. The CDR3 region has the DNA TGCGCCAGCAGCCAAGAGGAGGGGACAGGAAGGTTATGGAACTATGGCTACACCTTC.

V gene TRBV4-3 combines with J gene TRBJ1-4, with no clear D. This CDR3 has 12 amino acids. Germline assignment: CDR1 LGHNA and CDR2 YSLEER. The V end lost 1 base, the J end lost 4 bases, and 1 base lay between the germline ends. CDR3 region: CASSQVNEKLFF. The CDR3 nucleotides read TGCGCCAGCAGCCAAGTTAATGAAAAACTGTTTTTT.

The V gene is TRBV5-8, the J gene TRBJ2-1; 7 bases match TRBD1. The CDR3 length is 15 residues. The V and J ends lost 0 bases and 6 bases, in that order; junction bases with no gene match: 6. Germline values: CDR1 SGHTS, CDR2 YDEGEE. The CDR3 is CASSLAFDRVNEQFF. As DNA, the CDR3 is TGTGCCAGCAGCTTGGCCTTCGACAGGGTCAATGAGCAGTTCTTC.

The rearrangement uses TRBV7-9 and TRBJ2-7; possibly TRBD1 for D (6 bases). The CDR3 loop spans 18 amino acids. V gave up 1 base and J gave up 3 bases, with 22 bases separating them. Germline loops: CDR1 SEHNR, CDR2 FQNEAQ (reference sequence). CDR3 residues: CASSLVRDTLRGFYEQYF. The CDR3 region has the DNA TGTGCCAGCAGCTTAGTCCGGGACACCCTACGCGGTTTCTACGAGCAGTACTTC.